These 3 T cell receptor beta chains share one sample of origin, sequenced in a study of cytomegalovirus exposure and HLA in healthy donors (dated by TCRdb to the late 2010s). The library was built by means of the immunoSEQ multiplex PCR assay. For the multiplex PCR, a mixture combining 60 forward primers for TCR Vbeta segments and 13 reverse primers for TCR Jbeta segments was used. TCRdb mirrors the immuneACCESS table, restricted to in-frame sequences. Some clones are absent from its copies; in checked studies, under half trace to an unresolved V gene, and the reason for the others is unknown. For this sample the table gives about 150,000 clones, of which 75% were detected only once. Together, the top ten hold over 1.2% of the sample. Material for sequencing was PBMCs. The receptors come from a man between 18 and 29 years old in good health and CMV-seronegative.

The gene calls are TRBV4-3 and TRBJ1-2; D unresolved. V was trimmed by 0 bases and J by 3 bases, leaving 14 bases between them. The CDR3 consists of 16 residues. From germline, CDR1 is LGHNA and CDR2 YSLEER. The CDR3: CASSQDLGRRDYGYTF. As DNA, the CDR3 is TGCGCCAGCAGCCAAGATCTAGGACGGCGGGACTATGGCTACACCTTC.

The chain has TRBV12-2 and TRBJ1-1. TRBV12-2 is described as a pseudogene. The CDR3 sequence is 15 residues long. The CDR3 region has the DNA TGTGCAAGTCGCTTAGCGGAGGGGATGAACACTGAAGCTTTCTTT. Its protein is CASRLAEGMNTEAFF.

This clone showed up just a few times. The rearrangement uses TRBV5-1 and TRBJ2-7; D perhaps matches TRBD1 (6 bases). CDR1 and CDR2 from the germline V gene are SGHRS and YFSETQ. The CDR3 spans 13 residues. Trimming stripped 2 bases from V and 3 bases from J, with 9 bases between. The CDR3 loop reads CASSFDRLYEQYF. DNA of the CDR3: TGCGCCAGCAGCTTTGACAGGCTCTACGAGCAGTACTTC.